This T cell receptor (beta chain) emerged from a study of T cells after yellow fever vaccination. The sample holds a few counts of this clonotype. Its antigen is unidentified. TCRdb itself ran the 5' RACE reads through MiXCR, one entry per CDR3 protein. The sample yields hundreds of thousands of distinct CDR3 sequences, over 15% seen once. Study results and limitations: The CD4 compartment and the CD8 compartment contained a small share of clonotypes in common.

The CDR3 extends over 13 amino acids. The V end was cut by 7 bases, the J end by 6 bases, with 14 bases between. The source of this sequence is a young man who received the YFV17D yellow fever vaccine. J is TRBJ2-3 and V is TRBV12-3 or TRBV12-4; D may be TRBD1 (7 bases). The sequenced sample was PBMCs, obtained before the yellow fever booster vaccination. Here the CDR3 reads CASNARGVDTQYF. The CDR3, as DNA: TGTGCCAGCAATGCCAGGGGGGTCGATACGCAGTATTTT.